Given below is one TCR beta chain in context. It has no known antigen specificity. Nothing much larger sits one base from this clone, and base qualities are not available. Separate from the approximately 670-subject first cohort, the validation cohort of some 130 subjects was the group to which the donors belonged. Receptor libraries were prepared by the immunoSEQ multiplex PCR assay. The original methods were these. A statistical classification framework was built for diagnosing cytomegalovirus status from the catalog of TCR beta chain sequences. Held by TCRdb, this immuneACCESS table contains in-frame sequences only and omits some clones. Under half of the omission traces to an unresolved V gene where checked; the cause of the rest is unknown. V and J calls and clone size are copied from that table; D and trimming were computed from the DNA. This sample comprises 110,000 or so clones, about 84% of them detected only once. Clones ranked in the top ten supply around 5.1% of the sample.

The data belong to a study of cytomegalovirus exposure and HLA in healthy donors (dated by TCRdb to the late 2010s). Background for the entire study: A later analysis indicated that the roughly 130 validation repertoires were generated on the platform also employed for the approximately 690 repertoires of the first cohort. The study combined high-throughput TCR immunosequencing, statistical association of individual TCRs with disease status, and machine learning to predict cytomegalovirus infection status. In addition to the first cohort of around 670 subjects, a separate validation cohort of 120 different subjects was used. The study aimed to test whether signatures of past pathogen exposure could be identified by cataloging public T cell receptors.

Overall results and qualifications from the work: In both the original and validation cohorts, the classifier was reported to diagnose cytomegalovirus status with high specificity and sensitivity. In a later analysis, TCRs clustered in the first cohort were found to also tend to co-occur in the roughly 130 validation repertoires, with about 94% of cluster scores above 0. The validation cohort had no HLA typing available for a later analysis, so co-occurrence within that cohort was assessed over all 130 or so repertoires. In the study, approximately 160 TCR beta chains were listed as associated with cytomegalovirus. It was suggested by the authors that the approach could potentially be generalized to other disease states and immunological phenotypes. In vitro tests confirmed that a few of the cytomegalovirus-associated TCR beta chains recognize cytomegalovirus antigens. Most TCR sequences were observed very rarely across donors, whereas some public TCRs were present in many individuals.

The germline V gene (reference sequence) supplies CDR1 MNHEY and CDR2 SMNVEV. V was cut back by 7 bases and J by 9 bases, leaving a gap of 18 bases between them. There are 13 amino acids in the CDR3, from cysteine to phenylalanine inclusive. The retained sequence is limited to the CDR3, 39 bases, with the frame set at the first base. The clonotype was recovered from a man between 18 and 35 years old in good health and CMV-seronegative. The rearrangement combines TRBV27 with TRBJ2-5; the D gene is perhaps TRBD2, on 5 matching bases. The specimen was PBMCs. DNA sequence: TGTGCCAGCACAGGACCGGGATTATCGGCCCAGTACTTC. Translation gives CASTGPGLSAQYF.